This TCR beta chain originates from a study of blood T cell repertoires in COVID-19. Overall study context: The United States, Italy and Spain supplied acute and convalescent COVID-19 samples. PBMCs, B-cell-depleted T cells, or T cells were the source of the cDNA or gDNA that made up the material.

In the source study's methods: Reference gene primer amplification yielded estimated nucleated cell counts. Using immunoSEQ multiplex PCR, the repertoire was profiled, and TCRdb retains in-frame clones only, with some absent. The V and J calls and clone size are taken from that table; D and trimming were inferred from the DNA. The sample includes 250,000 to 300,000 clones, about nine tenths of them seen just once. The sample holds one count of this clone. This CDR3 is built from 14 residues. Trimming took 0 bases from V and 4 from J, leaving 9 bases between them. Germline values: CDR1 SEHNR, CDR2 FQNEAQ (reference sequence). Enrolment of Seattle patients took place during active infection, and they were followed longitudinally.

Sample: peripheral blood. The sequence was obtained from a woman between 25 and 40 years old with COVID-19, enrolled during active disease. The V call is TRBV7-9, the J call TRBJ1-1; D possibly corresponds to TRBD1 (6 bases). CDR3 sequence: CASSLAEGGTEAFF. In DNA form, the CDR3 reads TGTGCCAGCAGCTTAGCCGAAGGGGGCACTGAAGCTTTCTTT.